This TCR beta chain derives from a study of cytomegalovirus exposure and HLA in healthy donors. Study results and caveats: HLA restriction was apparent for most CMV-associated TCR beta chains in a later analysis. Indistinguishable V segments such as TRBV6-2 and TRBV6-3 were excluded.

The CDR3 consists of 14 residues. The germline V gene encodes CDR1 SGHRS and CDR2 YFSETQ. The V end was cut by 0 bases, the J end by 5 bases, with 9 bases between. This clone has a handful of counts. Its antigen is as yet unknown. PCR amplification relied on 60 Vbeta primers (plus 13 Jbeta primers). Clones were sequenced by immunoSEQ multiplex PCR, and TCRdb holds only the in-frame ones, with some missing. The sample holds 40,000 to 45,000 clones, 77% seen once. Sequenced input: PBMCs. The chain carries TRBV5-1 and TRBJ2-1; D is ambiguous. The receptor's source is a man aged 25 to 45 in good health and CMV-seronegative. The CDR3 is CASSLDPTNNEQFF. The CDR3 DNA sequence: TGCGCCAGCAGCTTGGACCCTACGAACAATGAGCAGTTCTTC. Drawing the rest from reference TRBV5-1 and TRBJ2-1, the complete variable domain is KAGVTQTPRYLIKTRGQQVTLSCSPISGHRSVSWYQQTPGQGLQFLFEYFSETQRNKGNFPGRFSGRQFSNSRSEMNVSTLELGDSALYLCASSLDPTNNEQFFGPGTRLTVL.